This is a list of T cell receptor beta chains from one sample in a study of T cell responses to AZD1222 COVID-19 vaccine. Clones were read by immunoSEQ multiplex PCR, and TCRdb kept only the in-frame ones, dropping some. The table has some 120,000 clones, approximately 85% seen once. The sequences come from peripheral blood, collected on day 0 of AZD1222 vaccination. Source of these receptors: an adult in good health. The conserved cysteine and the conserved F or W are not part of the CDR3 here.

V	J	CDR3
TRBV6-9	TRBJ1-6	ASSEALGSPLH
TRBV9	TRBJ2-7	ASSVAPDGYEQY
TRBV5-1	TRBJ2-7	ASSLGVALAGGLATYEQY
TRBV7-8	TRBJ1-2	ASSPLQGGATYGYT
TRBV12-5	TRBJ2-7	ASEKTGTGYEQY
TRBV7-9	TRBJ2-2	ASSRPPSRPTGELF
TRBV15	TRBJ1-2	ATSSSDLWGWGYT
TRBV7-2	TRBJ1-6	ASSLEPVNSPLH
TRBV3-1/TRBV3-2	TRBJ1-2	ASSYRDSRNYGYT
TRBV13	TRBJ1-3	ASSYLRGSSGNTIY
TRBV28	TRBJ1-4	ASSPDSQGREKLF
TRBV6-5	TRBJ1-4	ASAGTAYEKLF
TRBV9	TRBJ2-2	ASSVVSYGSSGELF
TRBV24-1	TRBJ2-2	ATSEHRLAGTTGELF
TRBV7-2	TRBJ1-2	ASSSHSANYGYT
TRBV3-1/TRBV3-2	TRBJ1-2	ASSQRGGAGYGYT
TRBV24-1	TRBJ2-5	ATSETGGTNQETQY
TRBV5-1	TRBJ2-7	ASSSQGGNAEQY
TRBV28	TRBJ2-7	ASRYGRATYEQY
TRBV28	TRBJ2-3	ASSFQAIRA
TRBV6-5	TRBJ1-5	ASRTTTSTNQPQH
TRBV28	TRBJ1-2	AIRTGAPYGYT
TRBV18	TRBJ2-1	ASSPLAGADNEQF
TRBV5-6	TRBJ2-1	ASSPPSGGFAEQF
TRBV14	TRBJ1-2	ASSQDYKGYYGYT
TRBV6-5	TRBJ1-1	ASSIQGVGTEAF
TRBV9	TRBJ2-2	ASSVVVAGELF
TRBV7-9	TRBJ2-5	ASSLGAGKTQY
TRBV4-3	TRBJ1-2	ASSQDLGRGYGYT